This TCR beta chain emerged from a study of glioma-infiltrating T cells (dated by TCRdb to between 2015 and 2016). At the level of the whole study: Glioma tissue, non-neoplastic brain tissue and matched peripheral blood mononuclear cells were used as sources from which TCR alpha- and beta-chain repertoires were sequenced. Each tissue-infiltrating repertoire was compared with the same patient's peripheral blood repertoire to measure divergence between tissue and blood T-cell populations. The paired cohort comprised three low-grade glioma patients, about eight primary glioblastoma patients and three non-glioma patients contributing non-neoplastic brain tissue.

TCR alpha and beta CDR3 regions were amplified with the iRepertoire nested amplicon-rescue multiplex PCR (arm-PCR) platform from RNA. For one-step reverse transcription and amplification, roughly 90-450 ng of tissue mRNA or PBMC total RNA was used as input. Following bead purification, Illumina adapters were added through a secondary multiplex PCR, and the libraries were then gel-purified between 200 and 400 bp. Internal 6-nucleotide barcodes were carried by the libraries and were used for demultiplexing. The libraries were sequenced on an Illumina MiSeq using 2x220 or 2x250 nucleotide paired-end reads. On the study's bioinformatics: FLASH 1.2.11 was used to merge paired reads, and BWA-MEM then aligned the reads to the GRCh37 human genome before TRA and TRB reads were extracted. For V and J assignment, an IMGT-derived reference of cassette sequences and CDR3 motifs that included pseudogenes was used. Reads were translated in three frames, and productive CDR3s were defined as those with a C...FGXG motif and no stop codons. Clonotypes were defined as unique combinations of V-J cassette pair and CDR3 amino acid sequence. Hamming distance filtering was applied to reads, with thresholds set by the sequence error rate of each sample in mapped regions. In-frame beta chains were kept once TCRdb had trimmed the public reads at Q25 with fastp and called clones with MiXCR. Identical CDR3 protein sequences are pooled into one entry, listed with their most common genes and DNA. These V and J calls originate from TCRdb's pipeline instead of the authors' own analysis. The sample table records about 140,000 distinct CDR3 sequences; 39% of these occur just once. The leading ten clones occupy about a fifth of the sample.

This clonotype was recorded a few times. The clone's antigen remains unknown. No base qualities exist here, and no much larger clone lies one base off it. From the cysteine up to the phenylalanine, the CDR3 has a length of 13 residues. The retained sequence is limited to the CDR3, 39 bases, with the frame set at the first base. Looking up the germline V gene yields CDR1 MNHNS and CDR2 SASEGT. V and J lose 5 bases and 3 bases, and a span of 10 bases separates them. What the study reported, not specific to this receptor: Group comparisons were based on small numbers of patients: three non-neoplastic, three low-grade glioma and seven to nine glioblastoma patients. Tissue and blood shared very few CDR3 sequences, a result attributed to high CDR3 diversity and limited sampling. In non-neoplastic patients, VJ-independent divergence between tissue and blood fell below expectation, whereas in all gliomas, and especially in low-grade gliomas, the divergence rose above expectation.

The receptor comes from a human donor with low-grade glioma or glioblastoma, undergoing nonglioma brain surgery, or in good health (not recorded which). The sample consisted of glioma tissue, nonneoplastic brain tissue, or PBMCs (not recorded which). The sequence joins TRBV6-1 to TRBJ2-5, with an unclear D gene assignment. The CDR3 protein sequence reads: CASSSSIKETQYF. The base sequence is TGTGCCAGCAGTTCAAGTATTAAAGAGACCCAGTACTTC.